The 32 T cell receptor beta chains below were found in one sample sequenced in a study of blood T cell repertoires in COVID-19 (dated by TCRdb to the early 2020s). Library prep was done by the immunoSEQ multiplex PCR assay. This immuneACCESS table, as held by TCRdb, lists in-frame sequences with V and J called but not all clones. Of the missing ones, under half trace to an unresolved V gene in checked studies; the others have no known cause. This sample holds fewer than 250,000 clones; roughly 88% were observed only once. The biggest ten clones account for approximately 5.5% of the sample. Material for sequencing was peripheral blood. These receptors all come from an elderly woman with COVID-19, enrolled during active disease.

The chain joins TRBV7-9 to TRBJ1-5; no clear D gene. This CDR3 is 12 amino acids long. Trimming shortened V by 5 bases and J by 8 bases, and 10 bases separated the two germline ends. Germline V gene sequence: CDR1 SEHNR, CDR2 FQNEAQ (reference sequence). The CDR3 DNA reads TGTGCCAGCAGCCAGGATGTTAAGCCCCAGCATTTT. The encoded protein is CASSQDVKPQHF.

The chain couples TRBV6-1 to TRBJ1-2; 8 nucleotides agree with TRBD1. V lost 2 bases and J lost 6; bases outside the gene matches: 5. This CDR3 region has 14 residues. CDR1 is MNHNS, CDR2 SASEGT, per germline. The CDR3 loop reads CASSENRGRNGYTF. CDR3 in DNA: TGTGCCAGCAGTGAAAACAGGGGGAGAAATGGCTACACCTTC.

V usage is TRBV24-1 and J usage is TRBJ1-5; a possible D gene is TRBD1 (5 bases). The CDR3 loop spans 14 amino acids. Trimming took off 10 bases at V and 3 bases at J, with 15 bases between the two ends. Germline assignment: CDR1 KGHDR and CDR2 SFDVKD. CDR3 loop: CATSGEGHNQPQHF. CDR3 nucleotide sequence: TGTGCCACTTCGGGGGAGGGTCACAATCAGCCCCAGCATTTT.

Turning to this clone: The same CDR3 also results from other DNA sequences found in this sample. The chain employs TRBV14 and TRBJ2-3, with TRBD2 matching 12 bases. The CDR3 covers 15 residues. Germline CDR1 and CDR2: SGHDN and FVKESK. V shed 2 bases, J shed 4 bases, and the junction held 1 base outside the gene matches. The CDR3 DNA sequence: TGTGCCAGCAGCCAACTAGCGGGGGGGCCAGATACGCAGTATTTT. Protein: CASSQLAGGPDTQYF.

This clone was picked up one time. V is TRBV28 and J is TRBJ2-7; TRBD1 matches at 8 bases. The ends lost 3 bases at V and 5 bases at J; junction bases unmatched: 9. The length of the CDR3 is 15 residues. Per the germline V gene, CDR1 is MDHEN and CDR2 is SYDVKM. The CDR3 spells CASSFHGQGAHEQYF. The DNA for the CDR3 is TGTGCCAGCAGTTTTCATGGACAGGGTGCCCACGAGCAGTACTTC.

This clone appeared once. The V gene is TRBV10-1, the J gene TRBJ1-2, with a tentative D call TRBD1 (6 bases). CDR3 length: 13 residues. Germline CDR1 WNHNN, CDR2 SYGVQD (reference sequence). The V gene lost 2 bases and the J gene lost 4 bases, with 8 bases spanning the gap. This chain's CDR3 is CASSEGTTYGYTF. CDR3 coding DNA: TGCGCCAGCAGTGAGGGGACAACCTATGGCTACACCTTC.

The CDR3 loop reads CAISEDRVGGYTF. The CDR3 DNA reads as TGTGCCATCAGTGAAGACAGGGTGGGGGGCTACACCTTC. V gene TRBV10-3 combines with J gene TRBJ1-2; 7 bases agree with TRBD1. Germline loops: CDR1 ENHRY, CDR2 SYGVKD. The J segment lost 8 bases and the V segment lost 3 bases, leaving 6 bases of the junction unmatched. The length of the CDR3 is 13 residues.

The rearrangement joins TRBV10-3 to TRBJ2-3, with TRBD2 identical over 13 bases. The CDR3 consists of 14 residues. Germline lookup yields CDR1 ENHRY and CDR2 SYGVKD. Here the CDR3 reads CAVAGTSGADTQYF. CDR3 in DNA: TGTGCTGTCGCGGGGACTAGCGGGGCGGATACGCAGTATTTT.

The chain joins TRBV19 to TRBJ2-7; TRBD1 aligns across 9 bases. Per germline, CDR1 LNHDA and CDR2 SQIVND (reference sequence). Trimming took 6 bases from V and 6 from J; bases not matched to a gene: 6. The CDR3 totals 13 residues. The CDR3 DNA is TGTGCCAGTAGCCGGGACAGGGCCCTCGAGCAGTACTTC. This gives the protein CASSRDRALEQYF.

The chain couples TRBV5-1 to TRBJ1-2; D is possibly TRBD1 (6 bases). The CDR3 is 14 amino acids. CDR1 SGHRS and CDR2 YFSETQ come from the germline V gene. Deletions cut 0 bases from V and 4 bases from J, with 10 bases between. The CDR3: CASSLVDSTYGYTF. CDR3 DNA sequence: TGCGCCAGCAGCTTGGTGGACAGCACCTATGGCTACACCTTC.

The chain links TRBV6-5 to TRBJ1-6; possibly TRBD1 for D (5 bases). This CDR3 is built from 13 residues. Germline V lookup: CDR1 MNHEY, CDR2 SVGAGI. V was cut by 8 bases and J by 8 bases, with 13 bases left in between. The CDR3 coding sequence is TGTGCCAGCGCGGACAATACTGATTCACCCCTCCACTTT. Residues: CASADNTDSPLHF.

The rearrangement links TRBV11-3 to TRBJ2-3, with 10 bases matching TRBD1. Germline V lookup: CDR1 SGHNT, CDR2 YENEEA. This CDR3 region has 16 residues. V shed 6 bases and J 4 bases; nucleotides not matched to a gene: 10. The CDR3 DNA sequence: TGTGCCAGCAGGGAGAATTCCGGGACAGGGGCAGATACGCAGTATTTT. As protein: CASRENSGTGADTQYF.

This clone came up once. The CDR3 sequence is CASSIGQSSGNTIYF. DNA of the CDR3: TGTGCCAGTAGTATAGGACAGTCCTCTGGAAACACCATATATTTT. The chain couples TRBV19 to TRBJ1-3; D is perhaps TRBD1 (5 bases). Germline V gene data show CDR1 as LNHDA and CDR2 as SQIVND (reference sequence). Trimming took 1 base from V and 0 from J, leaving 7 bases between them. The CDR3 contains 15 residues.

The rearrangement uses TRBV3-1 (or the pseudogene TRBV3-2) and TRBJ2-5, with TRBD2 identical over 8 bases. The CDR3 has 16 residues. With V trimmed by 1 base and J by 4 bases, 8 bases remained unmatched. CDR1 LGHDT and CDR2 YNNKEL come from the germline V gene (reference sequence). The CDR3 DNA reads TGTGCCAGCAGCCAAGGATCGGGGGGGCCCGGAGAGACCCAGTACTTC. It encodes CASSQGSGGPGETQYF.

The chain employs TRBV4-2 and TRBJ2-3; perhaps TRBD1 as D (6 bases). Between the trimmed V and J ends, which lost 4 bases and 4 bases, there was a span of 12 bases. The CDR3 is 14 amino acids. The germline V gene encodes CDR1 LGHNA and CDR2 YNFKEQ. CDR3 amino acids: CASSPPGVSDTQYF. The CDR3 DNA is TGTGCCAGCAGCCCCCCAGGGGTTTCAGATACGCAGTATTTT.

The V and J genes are TRBV11-1 and TRBJ2-7; a weak D match, TRBD1 (5 bases). The CDR3 totals 12 residues. Germline-derived CDR1 and CDR2 are SGHAT and FQDESV (reference sequence). The V end was cut by 7 bases, the J end by 5 bases, with 12 bases between. The CDR3 sequence is CASTRQGNEQYF. In DNA, the CDR3 is TGTGCCAGCACCCGGCAGGGAAACGAGCAGTACTTC.

The CDR3 sequence: CASSGASTGNGYTF. CDR3 DNA sequence: TGTGCCAGCAGCGGAGCCTCTACAGGGAACGGCTACACCTTC. The genes are TRBV7-9 and TRBJ1-2; TRBD1 might be the D (6 bases). V was pared by 5 bases and J by 8 bases, with 18 bases between. The CDR3 contains 14 residues. Germline V gene lookup returns CDR1 SEHNR and CDR2 FQNEAQ (reference sequence).

The J gene is TRBJ1-6, the V gene TRBV3-1 (or the pseudogene TRBV3-2); perhaps TRBD1 as D (6 bases). The CDR3 consists of 15 residues. Deletions cut 5 bases from V and 6 bases from J, with 14 bases between. Germline CDR1 and CDR2: LGHDT and YNNKEL (reference sequence). The CDR3 loop is CASSYGTKPNSPLHF. The CDR3 DNA reads TGTGCCAGCAGCTATGGGACAAAACCTAATTCACCCCTCCACTTT.

The chain uses TRBV29-1 and TRBJ2-5, with 8 bases fitting TRBD1. Looked up from germline, CDR1 is SQVTM and CDR2 is ANQGSEA. V lost 4 bases to trimming and J lost 5 bases; unmatched junction nucleotides: 9. The CDR3 contains 14 residues. The CDR3 nucleotides are TGCAGCGTTGGGTTTACGGGACAGGCGGAGACCCAGTACTTC. It is translated as CSVGFTGQAETQYF. The full variable domain, with the rest looked up from reference TRBV29-1 and TRBJ2-5, is SAVISQKPSRDICQRGTSLTIQCQVDSQVTMMFWYRQQPGQSLTLIATANQGSEATYESGFVIDKFPISRPNLTFSTLTVSNMSPEDSSIYLCSVGFTGQAETQYFGPGTRLLVL.

The CDR3 DNA follows: TGTGCCAGCGGTGTAGAGAATTTGAACACCGGGGAGCTGTTTTTT. Translating it yields CASGVENLNTGELFF. The chain is built from TRBV3-1 (or the pseudogene TRBV3-2) and TRBJ2-2; D remains ambiguous. The CDR3 totals 15 residues. The V end lost 8 bases, the J end lost 1 base, and 14 bases lay between the germline ends. Per germline, CDR1 LGHDT and CDR2 YNNKEL (reference sequence).

The CDR3 nucleotides read TGCAGCGTGGAAACCGACAGGGGGCCCTATGGCTACACCTTC. Translating gives CSVETDRGPYGYTF. V gene TRBV29-1 combines with J gene TRBJ1-2; 10 bases align to TRBD1. The V gene end was trimmed by 6 bases and the J gene end by 4 bases; junction bases not matched to a gene: 8. The length of the CDR3 is 14 residues. The germline gives CDR1 SQVTM, CDR2 ANQGSEA.

As concerns this clone: A junction end diverges from the germline sequence, so it may reflect a read error. This chain uses TRBV14 with TRBJ2-3; maybe TRBD1 (6 bases). Germline V CDR1 and CDR2: SGHDN, FVKESK. The CDR3 covers 15 residues. The CDR3 is CASSQAGQSTDTQYF. Here the CDR3 DNA reads TGTGCCAGCAGTCAAGCAGGACAGAGCACAGATACGCAGTATTTT.

This clone has only one observation. DNA of the CDR3: TGTGCCACCAGTGACGGGGGGTTGAGGGCCCAGCATTTT. Residues: CATSDGGLRAQHF. The chain carries TRBV24-1 and TRBJ1-5, with D possibly matching TRBD1 (5 bases). This CDR3 spans 13 amino acids. Trimming pared 4 bases from V and 11 bases from J, leaving 14 bases between. CDR1 KGHDR and CDR2 SFDVKD come from the germline V gene.

The chain combines TRBV6-5 with TRBJ1-4; 8 bases are shared with TRBD1. Trimming cost V 2 bases and J 8 bases; bases outside gene matches: 1. CDR1 MNHEY and CDR2 SVGAGI come from the germline V gene. The CDR3 sequence is 13 residues long. The CDR3 nucleotides are TGTGCCAGCAGTTACAACAGGGGGGAAAAACTGTTTTTT. Its protein is CASSYNRGEKLFF.

This rearrangement joins TRBV15 to TRBJ2-1; TRBD2 aligns across 7 bases. V gave up 3 bases and J gave up 2 bases; unmatched junction bases: 7. Germline V CDR1 and CDR2: LNHNV, YYDKDF (reference sequence). CDR3 length equals 16 residues. CDR3: CATSSGDRGAYNEQFF. The CDR3, as DNA: TGTGCCACCAGCAGCGGGGACCGGGGGGCCTACAATGAGCAGTTCTTC.

V gene TRBV4-2 combines with J gene TRBJ2-6; 11 bases match TRBD2. V lost 1 base to trimming and J lost 0 bases; unmatched junction nucleotides: 8. The CDR3 runs to 20 residues. CDR1 is LGHNA, CDR2 YNFKEQ, per germline. The CDR3 spells CASSQAETSGESSGANVLTF. CDR3 sequence (DNA): TGTGCCAGCAGCCAAGCCGAGACTAGCGGGGAGTCCTCTGGGGCCAACGTCCTGACTTTC.

This chain joins TRBV24-1 and TRBJ1-5, with 7 bases that match TRBD1. V shed 4 bases, J shed 3 bases, and the junction held 8 bases outside the gene matches. Germline CDR1 reads KGHDR; CDR2 reads SFDVKD. CDR3 length: 16 residues. Written as DNA, the CDR3 is TGTGCCACCAGTGACTCTTATACAGGGGTCAATCAGCCCCAGCATTTT. This gives the protein CATSDSYTGVNQPQHF.

The DNA of the CDR3 is TGTGCCAGCAACCAGCTAGCGGGGGGGCAGGAGACCCAGTACTTC. This gives the protein CASNQLAGGQETQYF. V and J are TRBV6-5 and TRBJ2-5, with TRBD2 matching over 12 bases. Germline CDR1 and CDR2: MNHEY and SVGAGI. V lost 7 bases to trimming and J lost 5 bases; unmatched junction nucleotides: 8. The CDR3 loop spans 15 amino acids.

The rearrangement joins TRBV25-1 to TRBJ1-3, with TRBD1 as a possible D gene (6 bases). Deletions cut 5 bases from V and 4 bases from J, with 9 bases between. Germline V gene data show CDR1 as MGHDK and CDR2 as SYGVNS. This CDR3 is 13 amino acids long. The chain's CDR3 is CASSWGGGNTIYF. CDR3 bases: TGTGCCAGCAGTTGGGGGGGCGGAAACACCATATATTTT.

The rearrangement uses TRBV18 and TRBJ1-5; 8 bases line up with TRBD1. CDR1 and CDR2 from the germline V gene are KGHSH and LQKENI. V dropped 4 bases and J dropped 8; count of bases not matched to a gene: 7. CDR3 length: 14 residues. The DNA of the CDR3 is TGTGCCAGCTCACGGACAGGGTCCGTGGAGCCCCAGCATTTT. It encodes CASSRTGSVEPQHF.

About this clone: Different DNA sequences within this sample yield the same CDR3. CDR3 loop: CSGGQGNTEAFF. CDR3 nucleotide sequence: TGCAGCGGGGGACAGGGGAACACTGAAGCTTTCTTT. V is TRBV29-1 and J is TRBJ1-1, with 9 bases matching TRBD1. CDR1 and CDR2 (germline): SQVTM, ANQGSEA. This CDR3 has 12 amino acids. Trimming cost V 7 bases and J 1 base; bases outside gene matches: 1.

As for this clone: This CDR3 is also generated by other DNA sequences in the sample. The genes are TRBV5-1 and TRBJ1-2; 8 bases map to TRBD1. Germline loops: CDR1 SGHRS, CDR2 YFSETQ. CDR3 size: 14 residues. After removal of 4 bases from V and 2 bases from J, the junction contained 4 bases not matched to a gene. CDR3 protein: CASSQGQGNYGYTF. The CDR3 bases are TGCGCCAGCAGCCAAGGACAGGGAAACTATGGCTACACCTTC.